The 25 T cell receptor beta chains below were found in one sample sequenced in a study of shared clonotypes between healthy human individuals. CD45RO negativity and positive selection for CCR7 defined naive CD8 cells, a population that excluded terminally differentiated effector memory CD45RA+ cells. Sequenced by immunoSEQ multiplex PCR; TCRdb stores in-frame clones only, minus some. The repertoire holds approximately 1.9 million clones, with over 85% as singletons. Sequencing used naive CD8+ T cells from PBMCs. The receptors were sampled from a man aged 18 to 29 in good health. Some clones in this sample may be carry-over from other donors' samples.

In its sample, this clone was seen once. V usage is TRBV19 and J usage is TRBJ2-3, with a weak D call TRBD1 (5 bases). CDR1 is LNHDA and CDR2 is SQIVND in the germline V gene (reference sequence). The CDR3 covers 14 residues. Trimming left V 3 bases short and J 2 bases short, with 9 bases between. CDR3 nucleotide sequence: TGTGCCAGTAGTATCGACAGCCCCACAGATACGCAGTATTTT. The encoded protein is CASSIDSPTDTQYF.

This clone was counted a single time. V is TRBV13 and J is TRBJ2-3; 8 bases line up with TRBD1. CDR3 length: 13 residues. CDR1 and CDR2 from the germline V gene are PRHDT and FYEKMQ (reference sequence). The V segment lost 4 bases and the J segment 6 bases; nucleotides outside the gene matches: 3. The CDR3 is CASSWDRMDTQYF. The CDR3 coding sequence is TGTGCCAGCAGCTGGGACAGGATGGATACGCAGTATTTT.

V gene TRBV28 combines with J gene TRBJ1-1, with D perhaps TRBD1 (6 bases). V dropped 3 bases and J dropped 4 bases, with 12 bases sitting between them. The CDR3 totals 14 residues. The germline CDR1 and CDR2 sequences are MDHEN and SYDVKM. Written as DNA, the CDR3 is TGTGCCAGCAGTTTGAAACAGGGTTTCACTGAAGCTTTCTTT. It specifies CASSLKQGFTEAFF.

J is TRBJ2-7 and V is TRBV6-1, with a weak D call TRBD2 (5 bases). This CDR3 contains 15 residues. The V end was cut by 5 bases, the J end by 3 bases, with 17 bases between. CDR1 and CDR2 (germline): MNHNS, SASEGT. CDR3 protein: CASSSFGNGFYEQYF. In DNA, the CDR3 is TGTGCCAGCAGTTCTTTCGGGAACGGGTTCTACGAGCAGTACTTC.

Details on this clone: Within the sample, other DNA sequences also encode this same CDR3. The chain is built from TRBV6-6 and TRBJ2-7; no clear D. From germline, CDR1 is MNHNY and CDR2 SVGAGI (reference sequence). The CDR3 extends over 13 amino acids. Trimming removed 0 bases at V and 2 bases at J, with 5 bases between. The CDR3 DNA reads TGTGCCAGCAGTTACTCGGGGACCTACGAGCAGTACTTC. Amino acid sequence: CASSYSGTYEQYF.

The chain uses TRBV7-8 and TRBJ2-3, with D possibly called TRBD1 or TRBD2 (5 bases each). The CDR3 length is 15 residues. V lost 0 bases to trimming and J lost 2 bases, with 9 bases between them. The germline V gene encodes CDR1 SGHVS and CDR2 FQNEAQ. The CDR3 region is CASSLARGVTDTQYF. DNA for the CDR3: TGTGCCAGCAGCTTAGCGAGGGGTGTCACAGATACGCAGTATTTT. Together with reference TRBV7-8 and TRBJ2-3, the CDR3 gives the full variable domain: GAGVSQSPRYKVAKRGQDVALRCDPISGHVSLFWYQQALGQGPEFLTYFQNEAQLDKSGLPSDRFFAERPEGSVSTLKIQRTQQEDSAVYLCASSLARGVTDTQYFGPGTRLTVL.

Here the CDR3 DNA reads TGTGCCAGCAGCGCAGCCGGGACAGGGGACTACGAGCAGTACTTC. It translates to CASSAAGTGDYEQYF. The rearrangement links TRBV13 to TRBJ2-7, with 10 bases identical to TRBD1. This CDR3 has 15 amino acids. The V gene's germline CDR1 is PRHDT and CDR2 FYEKMQ (reference sequence). V shed 5 bases and J 3 bases; nucleotides not matched to a gene: 7.

The V call is TRBV11-2, the J call TRBJ1-1; TRBD1 agrees at 7 bases. With 4 bases clipped from V and 3 bases from J, the junction kept 11 bases outside the gene matches. CDR1 and CDR2 (germline): SGHAT, FQNNGV. The CDR3 spans 16 residues. The CDR3, as DNA: TGTGCCAGCAGCTCAACCAAGATCACAGGGGACACTGAAGCTTTCTTT. Amino acids: CASSSTKITGDTEAFF.

The chain couples TRBV6-6 to TRBJ2-7; 9 positions match TRBD2. Trimming cost V 7 bases and J 4 bases; bases outside gene matches: 11. The CDR3 loop spans 15 amino acids. Germline V lookup: CDR1 MNHNY, CDR2 SVGAGI (reference sequence). CDR3 nucleotide sequence: TGTGCCAGCACCCTAGGGCTAGCGGGAAGATACGAGCAGTACTTC. This gives the protein CASTLGLAGRYEQYF.

The chain is built from TRBV5-8 and TRBJ2-7; 7 nucleotides align to TRBD1. The trim removed 2 bases at V and 1 base at J, leaving 3 bases unmatched. Germline values: CDR1 SGHTS, CDR2 YDEGEE. The CDR3 has 14 amino acids. CDR3 in amino acids: CASSLQGISYEQYF. The DNA of the CDR3 is TGTGCCAGCAGCTTACAGGGGATATCCTACGAGCAGTACTTC.

This clone has just one count. The chain links TRBV6-1 to TRBJ2-3; D is uncertain. In germline, CDR1 is MNHNS, CDR2 SASEGT. This CDR3 is built from 15 residues. Trimming shortened V by 5 bases and J by 0 bases, and 12 bases separated the two germline ends. CDR3 residues: CASSPGWLSTDTQYF. The CDR3 DNA reads TGTGCCAGCAGTCCCGGGTGGCTTAGCACAGATACGCAGTATTTT.

The CDR3 here is CASSLGGARGWDTIYF. The CDR3 nucleotides are TGTGCCAGCAGTTTAGGAGGGGCGCGGGGTTGGGACACCATATATTTT. This chain uses TRBV27 with TRBJ1-3, with D possibly matching TRBD1 (5 bases). CDR1 is MNHEY, CDR2 SMNVEV, per germline (reference sequence). The ends were cut back, 2 bases at V and 8 bases at J, with 19 bases in the middle. This CDR3 is built from 16 residues.

The chain is built from TRBV7-9 and TRBJ1-2, with D possibly being TRBD1 (6 bases). Germline V lookup: CDR1 SEHNR, CDR2 FQNEAQ (reference sequence). This CDR3 is 17 amino acids long. V lost 0 bases and J lost 2, with 16 bases in between. The CDR3 loop is CASSLAAPGQENYGYTF. The CDR3 nucleotides read TGTGCCAGCAGCTTAGCGGCTCCGGGACAAGAGAACTATGGCTACACCTTC.

This rearrangement joins TRBV27 to TRBJ1-1; a possible D gene is TRBD1 (5 bases). V gave up 0 bases and J gave up 5 bases, with 25 bases separating them. This CDR3 region has 19 residues. Germline CDR1 is MNHEY and CDR2 is SMNVEV (reference sequence). The CDR3 bases are TGTGCCAGCAGTTTATCGATTTCCAGGGAAGGATTTCTTACTACTGAAGCTTTCTTT. This sequence encodes CASSLSISREGFLTTEAFF.

This rearrangement joins TRBV14 to TRBJ2-7, with 7 nucleotides matching TRBD2. Trimming removed 4 bases from V and 6 bases from J; junction bases left unmatched: 15. This CDR3 has 16 residues. CDR1 is SGHDN and CDR2 is FVKESK in the germline V gene. CDR3 region: CASSLLTGRLSTEQYF. CDR3 nucleotides: TGTGCCAGCAGCCTCCTGACCGGGAGGTTATCTACCGAGCAGTACTTC.

The chain employs TRBV27 and TRBJ2-3, with TRBD2 as a possible D gene (7 bases). This CDR3 is 16 amino acids long. The V end lost 3 bases, the J end lost 6 bases, and 19 bases lay between the germline ends. Germline V gives CDR1 MNHEY, CDR2 SMNVEV (reference sequence). The CDR3 DNA reads as TGTGCCAGCAGTTTGGGCCCCGGCGGGGGCCCGGATACGCAGTATTTT. Translation: CASSLGPGGGPDTQYF.

The chain recombines TRBV4-3 with TRBJ1-6; D gene unclear. This CDR3 contains 18 residues. The V end lost 0 bases, the J end lost 7 bases, and 19 bases lay between the germline ends. The V gene's germline CDR1 is LGHNA and CDR2 YSLEER. The CDR3, as DNA: TGCGCCAGCAGCCAAGATACGAGACGGAATATCGAAAATTCACCCCTCCACTTT. Residues: CASSQDTRRNIENSPLHF.

The gene calls are TRBV7-9 and TRBJ1-5; D remains ambiguous. The CDR3 loop spans 14 amino acids. The V end lost 5 bases, the J end lost 3 bases, and 11 bases lay between the germline ends. Germline V gene sequence: CDR1 SEHNR, CDR2 FQNEAQ (reference sequence). The CDR3 protein is CASSLSAPNQPQHF. Here the CDR3 DNA reads TGTGCCAGCAGCCTTAGCGCACCCAATCAGCCCCAGCATTTT.

In the case of this clone: Within the sample, other DNA sequences also encode this same CDR3. The chain uses TRBV27 and TRBJ2-2; D unclear. This CDR3 spans 11 amino acids. CDR1 is MNHEY, CDR2 SMNVEV, per germline (reference sequence). V was shortened by 7 bases and J by 6 bases, with 6 bases between the two germline ends. The chain's CDR3 is CASTGSGELFF. DNA for the CDR3: TGTGCCAGCACGGGCTCCGGGGAGCTGTTTTTT.

Worth noting for this clone: The same CDR3 can be traced to other DNA sequences in this sample. The rearrangement joins TRBV28 to TRBJ2-1; perhaps TRBD2 as D (5 bases). The CDR3 is 12 residues long. Germline V gives CDR1 MDHEN, CDR2 SYDVKM. V shed 3 bases and J shed 7 bases, with 7 bases lying between them. The DNA for the CDR3 is TGTGCCAGCAGTTTTTCGGGAAATGAGCAGTTCTTC. Amino acid sequence: CASSFSGNEQFF.

The chain links TRBV7-2 to TRBJ1-5; D gene unclear. The CDR3 covers 12 residues. Germline assignment: CDR1 SGHTA and CDR2 FQGNSA. The V end was cut by 5 bases, the J end by 5 bases, with 7 bases between. The CDR3 coding sequence is TGTGCCAGCAGCCCCCCATATCAGCCCCAGCATTTT. Amino acid sequence: CASSPPYQPQHF.

The CDR3 DNA sequence: TGTGCCAGCAGGAAAGCGGCTAGCGGGACCTCCTACGAGCAGTACTTC. Translation gives CASRKAASGTSYEQYF. This chain connects TRBV21-1 to TRBJ2-7; TRBD2 was called by the table and not checked on the DNA. TRBV21-1 is annotated as a pseudogene. The CDR3 is 16 residues long.

The chain joins TRBV7-9 to TRBJ2-1; possibly TRBD2 for D (6 bases). Germline V CDR1 and CDR2: SEHNR, FQNEAQ (reference sequence). The CDR3 runs to 12 residues. Trimming took 11 bases from V and 9 from J, leaving 17 bases between them. CDR3 in amino acids: CAEELAPPEQFF. As DNA, the CDR3 is TGTGCCGAAGAACTAGCTCCCCCTGAGCAGTTCTTC.

V gene TRBV7-2 combines with J gene TRBJ2-2; perhaps TRBD2 as D (5 bases). This CDR3 is built from 16 residues. In germline, CDR1 is SGHTA, CDR2 FQGNSA. The V gene lost 5 bases and the J gene lost 5 bases, with 18 bases spanning the gap. CDR3 coding DNA: TGTGCCAGCAGCCCCCGGGAAGCCCTAAGGACCGGGGAGCTGTTTTTT. It encodes CASSPREALRTGELFF.

This rearrangement joins TRBV19 to TRBJ1-4, with 10 bases lining up with TRBD1. Germline CDR1 reads LNHDA; CDR2 reads SQIVND (reference sequence). The CDR3 runs to 16 residues. With 5 bases clipped from V and 7 bases from J, the junction kept 10 bases outside the gene matches. The CDR3 is CASSLLPGQGGEKLFF. The DNA of the CDR3 is TGTGCCAGTAGTCTTTTGCCCGGACAGGGGGGTGAAAAACTGTTTTTT.